This TCR beta chain appears in the sequencing data of a study of blood T cell repertoires in COVID-19. The CDR3 has 16 amino acids. With 6 bases removed from V and 2 bases from J, the gap between germline ends came to 14 bases. Germline V gene data show CDR1 as LNHDA and CDR2 as SQIVND (reference sequence). Clones were sequenced by immunoSEQ multiplex PCR, and TCRdb holds only the in-frame ones, with some missing. The sample holds some 160,000 clones, about four fifths seen once. The sequenced sample was peripheral blood. This clonotype was sampled from a woman older than 75 with acute or convalescent COVID-19. The chain employs TRBV19 and TRBJ2-6, with D perhaps matching TRBD1 or TRBD2 (6 bases each). CDR3 coding DNA: TGTGCCAGTAGCATACAGGGAGGTCCTGGGGCCAACGTCCTGACTTTC. This codes for CASSIQGGPGANVLTF.